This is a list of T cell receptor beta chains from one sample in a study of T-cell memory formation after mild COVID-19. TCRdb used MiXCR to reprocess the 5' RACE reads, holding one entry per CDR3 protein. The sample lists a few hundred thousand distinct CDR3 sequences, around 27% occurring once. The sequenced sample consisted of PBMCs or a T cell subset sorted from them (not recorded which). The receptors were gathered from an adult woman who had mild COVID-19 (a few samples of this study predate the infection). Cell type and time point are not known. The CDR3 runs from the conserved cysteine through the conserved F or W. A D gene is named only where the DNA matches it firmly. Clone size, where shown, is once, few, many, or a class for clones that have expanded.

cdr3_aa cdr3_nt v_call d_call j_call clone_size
CSASRTSGAPETQYF TGCAGTGCTAGCCGGACTAGCGGGGCCCCGGAGACCCAGTACTTC TRBV20-1 TRBD2 TRBJ2-5 few
CATRQGGTEAFF TGTGCCACCAGACAAGGGGGCACTGAAGCTTTCTTT TRBV24-1 . TRBJ1-1 few
CASSESGGETQYF TGTGCCAGCAGTGAATCTGGAGGGGAGACCCAGTACTTC TRBV25-1 . TRBJ2-5 few
CASSRRGGAPDTQYF TGTGCCAGCAGCCGGAGAGGGGGGGCACCAGATACGCAGTATTTT TRBV5-4 . TRBJ2-3 few
CASSLVEVSTEAFF TGCGCCAGCAGCTTGGTCGAGGTCAGCACTGAAGCTTTCTTT TRBV5-1 . TRBJ1-1 few
CASSLTTSVAWTGELFF TGTGCCAGCAGTCTCACCACGTCCGTGGCCTGGACCGGGGAGCTGTTTTTT TRBV12-3/TRBV12-4 . TRBJ2-2 few
CASSPRRAGVRDTQYF TGTGCCAGCAGCCCCCGACGGGCGGGGGTGAGGGATACGCAGTATTTT TRBV7-8 TRBD2 TRBJ2-3 .
CASTLEGIYGYTF TGTGCCAGCACCCTGGAGGGTATCTATGGCTACACCTTC TRBV7-9 . TRBJ1-2 .
CASSRPPRETQYF TGTGCCAGCAGCCGACCCCCACGGGAGACCCAGTACTTC TRBV7-2 . TRBJ2-5 few
CATSDSTGTYEQYF TGTGCCACCAGTGATTCGACAGGGACCTACGAGCAGTACTTC TRBV24-1 TRBD1 TRBJ2-7 .
CASSSPPDTQYF TGTGCCAGCAGCTCACCACCAGATACGCAGTATTTT TRBV11-2 . TRBJ2-3 .
CASSLWLAGHNEQFF TGTGCCAGCAGTTTATGGCTAGCGGGGCACAATGAGCAGTTCTTC TRBV27 TRBD2 TRBJ2-1 .
CAWSRVPSGRDNEQFF TGTGCCTGGAGTCGCGTGCCTAGCGGGAGAGATAATGAGCAGTTCTTC TRBV30 TRBD2 TRBJ2-1 .
CATSDLGTGHTDWPGELFF TGTGCCACCAGTGATTTGGGGACAGGGCACACCGATTGGCCCGGGGAGCTGTTTTTT TRBV24-1 TRBD1 TRBJ2-2 .